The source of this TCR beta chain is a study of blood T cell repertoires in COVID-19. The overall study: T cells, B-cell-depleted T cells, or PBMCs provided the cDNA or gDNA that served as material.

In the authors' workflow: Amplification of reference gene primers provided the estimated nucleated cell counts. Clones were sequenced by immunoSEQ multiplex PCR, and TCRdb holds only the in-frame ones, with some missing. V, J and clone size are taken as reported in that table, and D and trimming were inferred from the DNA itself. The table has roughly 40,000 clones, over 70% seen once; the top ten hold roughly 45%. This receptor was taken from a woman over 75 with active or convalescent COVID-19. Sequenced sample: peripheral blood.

The DNA for the CDR3 is TGTGCCAGCAGGACGACAGGGGGCGACAATCAGCCCCAGCATTTT. Amino acids: CASRTTGGDNQPQHF. The chain is built from TRBV2 and TRBJ1-5, with 10 bases that match TRBD1. V lost 6 bases to trimming and J lost 3 bases; unmatched junction nucleotides: 5. The germline CDR1 and CDR2 sequences are SNHLY and FYNNEI. CDR3 length: 15 residues. Supplemented by reference TRBV2 and TRBJ1-5, the full variable domain reads EPEVTQTPSHQVTQMGQEVILRCVPISNHLYFYWYRQILGQKVEFLVSFYNNEISEKSEIFDDQFSVERPDGSNFTLKIRSTKLEDSAMYFCASRTTGGDNQPQHFGDGTRLSIL.